Below, 5 T cell receptor beta chains from the same sample are listed, as sequenced in a study of T cells expressing NK-cell markers. No DNA is given; TCRdb re-called the 5' RACE reads and lists each CDR3 protein once. The ten most abundant clones cover 1.4% of a sample with about 460,000 distinct CDR3 sequences. The source material was blood T cells: a sorted CD56 or NKG2C T cell subset, CD4+ or CD8+ T cells, or bulk PBMC T cells (not recorded which). These receptors originate from a woman in her 50s in good health.

Here the CDR3 reads CASSRGGSNTGELFF. The chain combines TRBV5-4 with TRBJ2-2; TCRdb indicates TRBD1, and absent DNA this call remains unverified. This CDR3 contains 15 residues. Germline V gene sequence: CDR1 SGHNT, CDR2 YYREEE (reference sequence). Based on the CDR3 plus reference TRBV5-4 and TRBJ2-2, the full variable domain is ETGVTQSPTHLIKTRGQQVTLRCSSQSGHNTVSWYQQALGQGPQFIFQYYREEENGRGNFPPRFSGLQFPNYSSELNVNALELDDSALYLCASSRGGSNTGELFFGEGSRLTVL.

The V and J genes are TRBV12-3 or TRBV12-4 and TRBJ2-6; TCRdb's D call, TRBD1, is unchecked because there is no DNA. The CDR3 extends over 17 amino acids. CDR3 protein: CASSLGTGGSGANVLTF.

The chain recombines TRBV5-1 with TRBJ1-4. Germline V gene lookup returns CDR1 SGHRS and CDR2 YFSETQ. The CDR3 loop spans 16 amino acids. The CDR3 region is CASSIGTPPSNEKLFF. Combining the CDR3 with reference TRBV5-1 and TRBJ1-4 gives the whole variable domain KAGVTQTPRYLIKTRGQQVTLSCSPISGHRSVSWYQQTPGQGLQFLFEYFSETQRNKGNFPGRFSGRQFSNSRSEMNVSTLELGDSALYLCASSIGTPPSNEKLFFGSGTQLSVL.

The chain carries TRBV29-1 and TRBJ2-7. The CDR3 contains 13 residues. Germline V gene sequence: CDR1 SQVTM, CDR2 ANQGSEA. This CDR3 reads CSVAGLRSYEQYF.

This chain connects TRBV10-3 to TRBJ2-1; with no DNA, the TCRdb D assignment of TRBD2 cannot be verified. The germline CDR1 and CDR2 sequences are ENHRY and SYGVKD. This CDR3 spans 19 amino acids. This chain's CDR3 is CAISESVKRGSARENEQFF.